The clone carrying this T cell receptor beta chain was detected ten times or more. What it binds is not known. This sample is part of a study of T cells after yellow fever vaccination. Study overall: Some fractions had low cell numbers, and these were prepared with SMART-Seq v4 Ultra Low Input.

In TCRdb, the 5' RACE reads were re-called with MiXCR into one record per CDR3 protein. The sample holds some 340,000 distinct CDR3 sequences, about 10% seen once. General study points: Reappearance after the booster was observed for most primary-vaccination clones (roughly 97% CD4, roughly 88% CD8). A secondary response was less intense yet reached its peak sooner, at day 5 versus 15.

V was trimmed by 5 bases and J by 9 bases, leaving 17 bases between them. The CDR3 totals 15 residues. The germline V gene encodes CDR1 LGHNA and CDR2 YNFKEQ. The sequence was collected from a man younger than 30 who received the YFV17D yellow fever vaccine. This specimen consisted of CD4+ T cells sorted from PBMCs, obtained 45 days after the yellow fever booster vaccination. The J gene is TRBJ1-6, the V gene TRBV4-2, with D tentatively TRBD1 (6 bases). For the CDR3, the DNA is TGTGCCAGCAGCTCCCACGGCAGGGGAGGTTCACCCCTCCACTTT. Translated, it gives CASSSHGRGGSPLHF.